This is a list of T cell receptor beta chains from one sample in a study of T cell responses to AZD1222 COVID-19 vaccine. Sequencing used immunoSEQ multiplex PCR; TCRdb keeps in-frame clones, though not all of them. The repertoire holds approximately 81,000 clones, with roughly four fifths as singletons. The specimen comprised peripheral blood, sampled 28 days after the second AZD1222 dose. The receptors here all came from an adult who received the AZD1222 COVID-19 vaccine. Each CDR3 is given without its conserved first and last residue. D genes are given only for firm matches.

d_gene: TRBD2
v_gene: TRBV5-6
j_gene: TRBJ2-7
CDR3aa: ASSYYLLRLAGYYEQY

d_gene: TRBD2
v_gene: TRBV19
j_gene: TRBJ2-3
CDR3aa: ASSPSGVTDTQY

d_gene: -
v_gene: TRBV28
j_gene: TRBJ1-2
CDR3aa: ASRLNRVARNIYGYT

d_gene: -
v_gene: TRBV4-3
j_gene: TRBJ2-1
CDR3aa: ASSQYSRSSYNEQF

d_gene: -
v_gene: TRBV29-1
j_gene: TRBJ2-2
CDR3aa: SAFRADTGELF

d_gene: -
v_gene: TRBV15
j_gene: TRBJ2-2
CDR3aa: ATSRAGVTGELF

d_gene: TRBD1
v_gene: TRBV6-5
j_gene: TRBJ1-4
CDR3aa: ASSPGTGDEKLF

d_gene: -
v_gene: TRBV3-1/TRBV3-2
j_gene: TRBJ2-1
CDR3aa: ASSQDRGSYNEQF

d_gene: -
v_gene: TRBV7-2
j_gene: TRBJ1-2
CDR3aa: ASSWDGGSNYGYT

d_gene: -
v_gene: TRBV11-2
j_gene: TRBJ1-2
CDR3aa: ASSLVSGVDYGYT

d_gene: TRBD2
v_gene: TRBV7-2
j_gene: TRBJ2-3
CDR3aa: ASSLVAGVSDTQY

d_gene: -
v_gene: TRBV6-2/TRBV6-3
j_gene: TRBJ2-2
CDR3aa: ASSRLPGELF

d_gene: -
v_gene: TRBV19
j_gene: TRBJ1-2
CDR3aa: ASSLTGPTYGYT

d_gene: TRBD1
v_gene: TRBV7-2
j_gene: TRBJ1-2
CDR3aa: ASSLGQGFYGYT

d_gene: -
v_gene: TRBV2
j_gene: TRBJ2-7
CDR3aa: ASSLQQGPYEQY

d_gene: -
v_gene: TRBV28
j_gene: TRBJ1-2
CDR3aa: ASSSLDGRTYGYT

d_gene: TRBD1
v_gene: TRBV18
j_gene: TRBJ1-4
CDR3aa: ASSPGTGVGEKLF

d_gene: -
v_gene: TRBV5-4
j_gene: TRBJ1-5
CDR3aa: ASSGRQGRSNQPQH

d_gene: TRBD2
v_gene: TRBV5-4
j_gene: TRBJ2-3
CDR3aa: ASSGGGLDTQY

d_gene: -
v_gene: TRBV11-2
j_gene: TRBJ2-7
CDR3aa: ASSTSYEQY

d_gene: TRBD1
v_gene: TRBV28
j_gene: TRBJ1-2
CDR3aa: ASSQSSRQGPYGYT

d_gene: -
v_gene: TRBV18
j_gene: TRBJ2-7
CDR3aa: ASSSSSYEQY

d_gene: -
v_gene: TRBV2
j_gene: TRBJ2-3
CDR3aa: ASSELGGGTDTQY

d_gene: TRBD2
v_gene: TRBV7-2
j_gene: TRBJ2-3
CDR3aa: ASSLDGGRSRY

d_gene: TRBD2
v_gene: TRBV7-2
j_gene: TRBJ2-7
CDR3aa: ASSLAGTNSYEQY